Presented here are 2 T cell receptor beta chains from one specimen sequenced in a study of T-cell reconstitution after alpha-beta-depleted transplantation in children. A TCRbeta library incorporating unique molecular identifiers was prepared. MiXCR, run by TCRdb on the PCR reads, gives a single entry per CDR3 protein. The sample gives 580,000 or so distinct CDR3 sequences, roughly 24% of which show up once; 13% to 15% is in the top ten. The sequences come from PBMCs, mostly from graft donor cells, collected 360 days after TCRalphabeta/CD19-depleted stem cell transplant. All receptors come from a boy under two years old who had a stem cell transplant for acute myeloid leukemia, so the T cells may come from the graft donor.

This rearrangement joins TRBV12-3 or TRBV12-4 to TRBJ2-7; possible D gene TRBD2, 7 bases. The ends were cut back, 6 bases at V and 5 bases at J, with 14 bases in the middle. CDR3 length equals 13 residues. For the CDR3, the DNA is TGTGCCAGCAGAGGGAGGGGGTGGAACGAGCAGTACTTC. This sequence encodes CASRGRGWNEQYF.

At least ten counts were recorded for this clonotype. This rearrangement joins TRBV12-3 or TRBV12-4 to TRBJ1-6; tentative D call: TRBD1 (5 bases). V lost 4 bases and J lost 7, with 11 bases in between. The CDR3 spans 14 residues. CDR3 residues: CASSYGEGNSPLHF. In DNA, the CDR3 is TGTGCCAGCAGTTACGGGGAGGGGAATTCACCCCTCCACTTT.